This is a list of T cell receptor beta chains from one sample in a study of T cell changes during pregnancy in multiple sclerosis. The protocol was immunoSEQ multiplex PCR, while the TCRdb copy is restricted to in-frame clones and leaves out a portion. The sample includes 40,000 to 45,000 clones, around 89% of them seen just once. The specimen was CD4+ T cells from peripheral blood mononuclear cells, collected in the first trimester of pregnancy. The origin of the receptors is a female donor with multiple sclerosis, enrolled in a pregnancy study. Each CDR3 is given with its conserved first and last residue. The D gene is left open where the match is weak. The size field is filled for only some rows; it gives once, few, many or a size class.

D: -; J: TRBJ1-2; V: TRBV30; size: -; CDR3: CAWSPRLRSNYGYTF; DNA: TGTGCCTGGAGTCCCAGACTACGATCTAACTATGGCTACACCTTC
D: -; J: TRBJ1-1; V: TRBV18; size: -; CDR3: CASSPGLMGGTEAFF; DNA: TGTGCCAGCTCACCCGGGCTGATGGGAGGCACTGAAGCTTTCTTT
D: -; J: TRBJ2-7; V: TRBV4-1; size: -; CDR3: CASTQPRDIPYEQYF; DNA: TGCGCCAGCACCCAACCCCGGGACATTCCCTACGAGCAGTACTTC
D: TRBD2; J: TRBJ2-7; V: TRBV5-4; size: -; CDR3: CASSWTSGLGSYEQYF; DNA: TGTGCCAGCAGCTGGACTAGCGGGCTTGGCTCCTACGAGCAGTACTTC
D: TRBD1; J: TRBJ1-4; V: TRBV6-6; size: once; CDR3: CASSFKRQGADEKLFF; DNA: TGTGCCAGCAGTTTCAAAAGACAGGGGGCAGATGAAAAACTGTTTTTT
D: -; J: TRBJ2-2; V: TRBV19; size: -; CDR3: CASSIVAELGELFF; DNA: TGTGCCAGTAGTATCGTAGCGGAGCTTGGGGAGCTGTTTTTT
D: -; J: TRBJ1-2; V: TRBV27; size: once; CDR3: CASSLTGNLGYTF; DNA: TGTGCCAGCAGTTTAACAGGGAATTTGGGCTACACCTTC
D: -; J: TRBJ1-3; V: TRBV11-2; size: -; CDR3: CASSSTRAGNTIYF; DNA: TGTGCCAGCAGCTCCACCAGAGCGGGAAACACCATATATTTT
D: TRBD2; J: TRBJ2-2; V: TRBV10-3; size: -; CDR3: CAHSRGGDVSMNTGELFF; DNA: TGTGCCCATAGCCGCGGGGGAGACGTATCTATGAACACCGGGGAGCTGTTTTTT
D: TRBD1; J: TRBJ1-4; V: TRBV19; size: -; CDR3: CASSIFWGQGEKLFF; DNA: TGTGCCAGTAGTATATTCTGGGGACAGGGTGAAAAACTGTTTTTT
D: TRBD1; J: TRBJ2-1; V: TRBV5-1; size: -; CDR3: CASSLGQGEDEQFF; DNA: TGCGCCAGCAGCTTGGGACAGGGAGAGGATGAGCAGTTCTTC
D: TRBD2; J: TRBJ2-7; V: TRBV27; size: -; CDR3: CASKGGSPPGEQYF; DNA: TGTGCCAGCAAGGGCGGGAGCCCCCCCGGGGAGCAGTACTTC
D: TRBD1; J: TRBJ1-2; V: TRBV15; size: -; CDR3: CATSRDRALGTGVFNYGYTF; DNA: TGTGCCACCAGCAGAGATCGGGCTCTGGGGACAGGGGTTTTTAACTATGGCTACACCTTC
D: TRBD1; J: TRBJ2-7; V: TRBV5-6; size: -; CDR3: CASRAGTGVFYEQYF; DNA: TGTGCCAGCAGGGCCGGGACAGGGGTCTTTTACGAGCAGTACTTC
D: -; J: TRBJ1-2; V: TRBV27; size: -; CDR3: CASISLTGYGYTF; DNA: TGTGCCAGCATCTCCTTAACGGGATATGGCTACACCTTC
D: -; J: TRBJ2-2; V: TRBV2; size: -; CDR3: CASRQGGTGELFF; DNA: TGTGCCAGCAGACAGGGGGGGACCGGGGAGCTGTTTTTT
D: -; J: TRBJ1-2; V: TRBV7-2; size: -; CDR3: CASSFLRTENYGYTF; DNA: TGTGCCAGCAGCTTCCTTCGGACAGAGAACTATGGCTACACCTTC
D: TRBD2; J: TRBJ2-1; V: TRBV5-1; size: -; CDR3: CASSEGTSGSNEQFF; DNA: TGCGCCAGCAGCGAAGGGACTAGCGGATCCAATGAGCAGTTCTTC
D: -; J: TRBJ1-4; V: TRBV29-1; size: -; CDR3: CSVFGGEKLFF; DNA: TGCAGCGTTTTTGGGGGGGAAAAACTGTTTTTT
D: TRBD1; J: TRBJ2-2; V: TRBV7-3; size: -; CDR3: CASSLTPQGAGTGELFF; DNA: TGTGCCAGCAGCTTAACCCCTCAGGGGGCAGGGACCGGGGAGCTGTTTTTT
D: -; J: TRBJ2-7; V: TRBV11-2; size: -; CDR3: CASSSDRTYEQYF; DNA: TGTGCCAGCAGCTCCGACAGAACCTACGAGCAGTACTTC
D: -; J: TRBJ2-2; V: TRBV30; size: -; CDR3: CAWRFGWTGELFF; DNA: TGTGCCTGGAGGTTCGGTTGGACCGGGGAGCTGTTTTTT
D: TRBD1; J: TRBJ1-5; V: TRBV29-1; size: -; CDR3: CGVSFGTGEYQPQHF; DNA: TGCGGCGTCAGTTTCGGGACAGGGGAATATCAGCCCCAGCATTTT
D: -; J: TRBJ2-1; V: TRBV18; size: few; CDR3: CASSPPVGQGSYNEQFF; DNA: TGTGCCAGCTCACCACCGGTGGGGCAAGGCTCCTACAATGAGCAGTTCTTC
D: -; J: TRBJ2-1; V: TRBV18; size: -; CDR3: CASSPRGDNEQFF; DNA: TGTGCCAGCTCACCACGGGGGGACAATGAGCAGTTCTTC
D: TRBD1; J: TRBJ2-7; V: TRBV19; size: -; CDR3: CASSIETGVSSTYEQYF; DNA: TGTGCCAGTAGTATAGAAACAGGGGTATCGTCCACCTACGAGCAGTACTTC